This record covers a single TCR beta chain. Germline CDR1 is MDHEN and CDR2 is SYDVKM. With V trimmed by 5 bases and J by 5 bases, 7 bases remained unmatched. CDR3 length: 16 residues. Those who participated ranged in age from roughly 18 to 90 years and resided in around 22 US areas. Cohort placement rested on clinical history that participants reported themselves. These data are taken from a study of blood T cell repertoires in COVID-19. On the study more broadly: Researchers got acute and convalescent COVID-19 samples from the United States, Italy and Spain.

In the source study's methods: Counts of nucleated cells, estimated from reference gene primer amplification, were obtained. Profiled with immunoSEQ multiplex PCR; TCRdb holds only in-frame clones, not every one. That table supplies the V and J calls and clone size; D and trimming were determined from the DNA. In the table there are hundreds of thousands of clones, around nine tenths of which are singletons. This TCR came from a woman aged 60 to 75 in a cohort exposed to, infected with or recovered from COVID-19 (not recorded which). Sequencing was carried out using PBMCs or T cells enriched from blood (not recorded which). The rearrangement joins TRBV28 to TRBJ1-6, with TRBD1 matching 9 bases. The CDR3 DNA reads TGTGCCAGCAGTCCCCTCGGACAGGGGAATAATTCACCCCTCCACTTT. It codes for CASSPLGQGNNSPLHF.